There are a few counts of the clone carrying this TCR beta chain. This entry belongs to a study of patients and donors after allogeneic stem cell transplantation. TCRdb called the RT-PCR reads again in MiXCR, with one record for every CDR3 protein. Altogether tens of thousands of distinct CDR3 sequences are present, 26% being singletons, with the ten largest covering about 30%. The sample consisted of blood, either unsorted or a sorted T cell fraction (not recorded which). This receptor was identified in a human donor who was either an allogeneic HSCT recipient or a stem cell or donor lymphocyte infusion donor (not recorded which). It is not recorded whose cells these are; they may come from a transplant donor.

The CDR3 sequence: CASSSKGQEPYSNQPQHF. CDR3 nucleotide sequence: TGTGCCAGCAGTTCCAAGGGACAGGAGCCTTATAGCAATCAGCCCCAGCATTTT. The rearrangement joins TRBV12-3 or TRBV12-4 to TRBJ1-5, with 8 bases identical to TRBD1. V shed 4 bases, J shed 0 bases, and the junction held 11 bases outside the gene matches. The CDR3 sequence is 18 residues long.